Listed here are 30 T cell receptor beta chains from one sample, sequenced in a study of cytomegalovirus exposure and HLA in healthy donors (TCRdb year 2017). Library preparation employed the immunoSEQ multiplex PCR assay. For the multiplex PCR, a mixture combining 60 forward primers for TCR Vbeta segments and 13 reverse primers for TCR Jbeta segments was used. Held by TCRdb, this immuneACCESS table contains in-frame sequences only and omits some clones. Under half of the omission traces to an unresolved V gene where checked; the cause of the rest is unknown. The sample table contains about 130,000 clones; only one count was recorded for approximately 83% of them. The ten largest clonotypes hold over 2.5% of the sample. Material for sequencing was PBMCs. The receptors stem from a man in his forties or fifties in good health and CMV-seronegative.

The V gene is TRBV7-2, the J gene TRBJ2-3, with D possibly TRBD2 on 5 matching bases. From germline, CDR1 is SGHTA and CDR2 FQGNSA. This CDR3 contains 15 residues. Deletions cut 2 bases from V and 4 bases from J, with 13 bases between. CDR3 sequence (DNA): TGTGCCAGCAGCTTATCCGCTAGCCCCGCAGATACGCAGTATTTT. Its protein is CASSLSASPADTQYF.

The J gene is TRBJ2-7, the V gene TRBV4-1, with 8 bases identical to TRBD2. Germline lookup yields CDR1 MGHRA and CDR2 YSYEKL. Unmatched junction bases numbered 14, after V lost 5 bases and J lost 5 bases. This CDR3 region has 16 residues. The CDR3 DNA follows: TGCGCCAGCAGCACTCATCCGGGACTAGTCTCTGACGAGCAGTACTTC. It specifies CASSTHPGLVSDEQYF.

The chain couples TRBV5-1 to TRBJ2-5, with D possibly being TRBD2 (5 bases). This CDR3 contains 13 residues. The germline V and J ends were trimmed by 6 bases and 2 bases, with 11 bases remaining between them. CDR1 SGHRS and CDR2 YFSETQ come from the germline V gene. In nucleotides, the CDR3 is TGCGCCAGCAAAGAGGGATGGCAAGAGACCCAGTACTTC. As protein: CASKEGWQETQYF.

The CDR3 loop is CASSLVGGPNTGELFF. The CDR3 nucleotides read TGTGCCAGCAGCTTAGTGGGGGGGCCTAACACCGGGGAGCTGTTTTTT. The rearrangement joins TRBV7-2 to TRBJ2-2; maybe TRBD2 (7 bases). The germline gives CDR1 SGHTA, CDR2 FQGNSA. With 1 base removed from V and 2 bases from J, the gap between germline ends came to 11 bases. This CDR3 spans 16 amino acids.

The table lists this clone with a few counts. The chain recombines TRBV5-6 with TRBJ2-1, with 8 bases identical to TRBD1. Germline V gene sequence: CDR1 SGHDT, CDR2 YYEEEE. The CDR3 loop spans 15 amino acids. J gave up 6 bases and V 0 bases, and 5 bases lay outside the gene matches. CDR3 sequence (DNA): TGTGCCAGCAGCTTGGGGACAGGGTGGAGCAATGAGCAGTTCTTC. It codes for CASSLGTGWSNEQFF.

The chain recombines TRBV9 with TRBJ1-1; maybe TRBD1 (5 bases). Germline CDR1 reads SGDLS; CDR2 reads YYNGEE. Trimming removed 3 bases from V and 5 bases from J, with 17 bases in between. CDR3 length: 15 amino acids. The CDR3 is CASSATLGGSTEAFF. The CDR3 DNA follows: TGTGCCAGCAGCGCCACCCTCGGGGGGAGTACTGAAGCTTTCTTT.

This clone showed up just once. This sequence joins TRBV4-1 and TRBJ2-1, with TRBD2 matching over 12 bases. V dropped 1 base and J dropped 7; count of bases not matched to a gene: 23. Germline V CDR1 and CDR2: MGHRA, YSYEKL. CDR3 size: 22 residues. The CDR3 nucleotides read TGCGCCAGCAGCCAAGTCAACCCTTCCCCATTTCTAGCGGGAGGGCGTTGGAATGAGCAGTTCTTC. Residues: CASSQVNPSPFLAGGRWNEQFF.

This clone was recorded only once. The chain employs TRBV6-5 and TRBJ1-2; 8 bases are a match to TRBD1. The CDR3 is 14 residues long. Germline values: CDR1 MNHEY, CDR2 SVGAGI. After removal of 11 bases from V and 2 bases from J, the junction contained 10 bases not matched to a gene. The CDR3 DNA follows: TGTGCCTCCTCACCGGGACAGGTGAACTATGGCTACACCTTC. Translating gives CASSPGQVNYGYTF.

The chain joins TRBV10-3 to TRBJ2-3; 15 bases align to TRBD2. The CDR3 length is 17 residues. V shed 6 bases and J 0 bases; nucleotides not matched to a gene: 4. CDR1 and CDR2 (germline): ENHRY, SYGVKD. DNA of the CDR3: TGTGCCATCAGCCGGACTAGCGGGGGGGTTAGCACAGATACGCAGTATTTT. It translates to CAISRTSGGVSTDTQYF.

This chain uses TRBV4-2 with TRBJ2-7; 7 bases agree with TRBD1. CDR3 length: 15 residues. The germline V gene encodes CDR1 LGHNA and CDR2 YNFKEQ. Unmatched junction bases numbered 9, after V lost 3 bases and J lost 4 bases. The CDR3 coding sequence is TGTGCCAGCAGCCAGGCCCCGGGACAGCGATACGAGCAGTACTTC. Translation: CASSQAPGQRYEQYF.

The CDR3: CASSQTGVGKNIQYF. CDR3 nucleotide sequence: TGTGCCAGCAGCCAAACAGGGGTTGGCAAAAACATTCAGTACTTC. The chain couples TRBV6-5 to TRBJ2-4; TRBD1 matches at 7 bases. V trimming: 6 bases; J trimming: 3 bases; junction bases outside the gene matches: 8. The germline V gene has CDR1 MNHEY and CDR2 SVGAGI. The CDR3 totals 15 residues.

V gene TRBV6-1 combines with J gene TRBJ1-5, with D possibly matching TRBD1 (6 bases). This CDR3 spans 16 amino acids. The germline CDR1 and CDR2 sequences are MNHNS and SASEGT. Trimming cost V 1 base and J 8 bases, with 18 bases left between them. The CDR3 DNA reads TGTGCCAGCAGTGAAGAGGGGGGGGTCATCTTGAAGCCCCAGCATTTT. This codes for CASSEEGGVILKPQHF.

The chain uses TRBV6-5 and TRBJ2-1; TRBD1 is a possible D gene (6 bases). The length of the CDR3 is 13 residues. V was shortened by 5 bases and J by 8 bases, with 13 bases between the two germline ends. Germline assignment: CDR1 MNHEY and CDR2 SVGAGI. This CDR3 reads CASSTTGIYEQFF. The CDR3 nucleotides read TGTGCCAGCAGTACAACAGGGATCTATGAGCAGTTCTTC.

This chain links TRBV7-8 with TRBJ2-7; possible D gene TRBD2, 6 bases. Trimming cost V 0 bases and J 12 bases, with 12 bases left between them. CDR1 is SGHVS and CDR2 is FQNEAQ in the germline V gene. CDR3 length equals 12 residues. The chain's CDR3 is CASSLALGGMYF. The CDR3 DNA follows: TGTGCCAGCAGCTTAGCCTTGGGGGGAATGTACTTC. The full variable domain, with the rest looked up from reference TRBV7-8 and TRBJ2-7, is GAGVSQSPRYKVAKRGQDVALRCDPISGHVSLFWYQQALGQGPEFLTYFQNEAQLDKSGLPSDRFFAERPEGSVSTLKIQRTQQEDSAVYLCASSLALGGMYFGPGTRLTVT.

This chain connects TRBV30 to TRBJ1-1; TRBD1 matches 8 bases. The CDR3 covers 12 residues. The V gene end was trimmed by 5 bases and the J gene end by 4 bases; junction bases not matched to a gene: 3. CDR1 GTSNPN and CDR2 SVGIG come from the germline V gene (reference sequence). CDR3 sequence: CAWGQGTTEAFF. As DNA, the CDR3 is TGTGCCTGGGGACAGGGAACCACTGAAGCTTTCTTT. The full variable domain, in which reference TRBV30 and TRBJ1-1 provide the parts outside the CDR3, is SQTIHQWPATLVQPVGSPLSLECTVEGTSNPNLYWYRQAAGRGLQLLFYSVGIGQISSEVPQNLSASRPQDRQFILSSKKLLLSDSGFYLCAWGQGTTEAFFGQGTRLTVV.

This chain uses TRBV5-8 with TRBJ1-5, with a tentative D call TRBD1 (6 bases). V shed 0 bases and J shed 3 bases, with 13 bases lying between them. Per the germline V gene, CDR1 is SGHTS and CDR2 is YDEGEE. The CDR3 covers 16 residues. The CDR3 DNA sequence: TGTGCCAGCAGCTTGGGGCTAACAGGGATCAATCAGCCCCAGCATTTT. Translating gives CASSLGLTGINQPQHF.

This clone was detected only a few times. The V and J genes are TRBV6-1 and TRBJ2-6, with D hard to call. V was pared by 5 bases and J by 0 bases, with 8 bases between. The CDR3 is 15 amino acids. CDR1 is MNHNS and CDR2 is SASEGT in the germline V gene. CDR3 amino acids: CASSSVISGANVLTF. Written as DNA, the CDR3 is TGTGCCAGCAGTTCTGTTATCTCTGGGGCCAACGTCCTGACTTTC.

V usage is TRBV5-1 and J usage is TRBJ1-1; no clear D gene. The CDR3 is made up of 14 amino acids. Germline lookup yields CDR1 SGHRS and CDR2 YFSETQ. The ends were cut back, 2 bases at V and 2 bases at J, with 10 bases in the middle. The CDR3 spells CASSFGPGNTEAFF. In DNA form, the CDR3 reads TGCGCCAGCAGCTTCGGACCGGGAAACACTGAAGCTTTCTTT.

The rearrangement links TRBV29-1 to TRBJ2-7; possibly TRBD1 for D (6 bases). From germline, CDR1 is SQVTM and CDR2 ANQGSEA. V lost 4 bases, J lost 4 bases, and 17 bases lay in between. This CDR3 has 14 residues. The CDR3 sequence is CSVADSLSGYEQYF. For the CDR3, the DNA is TGCAGCGTTGCGGACAGCCTCAGCGGATACGAGCAGTACTTC.

The chain combines TRBV28 with TRBJ2-7, with 9 bases identical to TRBD1. Trimming at V came to 5 bases and at J to 8 bases, leaving 4 bases not matched to a gene. Germline-derived CDR1 and CDR2 are MDHEN and SYDVKM. The CDR3 has 12 amino acids. For the CDR3, the DNA is TGTGCCAGCAGTCCGACAGGGGGACAGCAGTACTTC. Amino acids: CASSPTGGQQYF.

The J gene is TRBJ2-5, the V gene TRBV11-2; TRBD1 matches 8 bases. Trimming at V came to 0 bases and at J to 3 bases, leaving 6 bases not matched to a gene. The CDR3 is made up of 16 amino acids. The germline gives CDR1 SGHAT, CDR2 FQNNGV. The chain's CDR3 is CASSLDLTGGEETQYF. DNA for the CDR3: TGTGCCAGCAGCTTAGATTTAACAGGGGGAGAAGAGACCCAGTACTTC.

V is TRBV1 and J is TRBJ2-5; the table assigns TRBD2, which was not confirmed against the DNA. TRBV1 is given as a pseudogene. The CDR3 has 14 residues. CDR3 bases: TGCACCAGCAGCCAAGATGGGATGAGGGATACCCAGTACTTC. It is translated as CTSSQDGMRDTQYF.

This clone was recorded a few times. The chain couples TRBV5-4 to TRBJ2-3, with D hard to call. The CDR3 is made up of 15 amino acids. The germline V gene encodes CDR1 SGHNT and CDR2 YYREEE (reference sequence). The V gene lost 3 bases and the J gene lost 1 base, with 12 bases spanning the gap. The CDR3 loop is CASSSPEARTDTQYF. The CDR3 DNA sequence: TGTGCCAGCAGCTCACCAGAGGCCCGCACAGATACGCAGTATTTT.

V usage is TRBV7-9 and J usage is TRBJ2-1; TRBD1 agrees at 7 bases. Germline V gene lookup returns CDR1 SEHNR and CDR2 FQNEAQ (reference sequence). The CDR3 spans 13 residues. With V trimmed by 3 bases and J by 7 bases, 3 bases remained unmatched. CDR3 DNA sequence: TGTGCCAGCAGCTTTTACAGGGGTAATGAGCAGTTCTTC. Its protein is CASSFYRGNEQFF. The full variable domain, rest sourced from reference TRBV7-9 and TRBJ2-1, is DTGVSQNPRHKITKRGQNVTFRCDPISEHNRLYWYRQTLGQGPEFLTYFQNEAQLEKSRLLSDRFSAERPKGSFSTLEIQRTEQGDSAMYLCASSFYRGNEQFFGPGTRLTVL.

V usage is TRBV28 and J usage is TRBJ1-1; 7 nucleotides align to TRBD1. Germline lookup yields CDR1 MDHEN and CDR2 SYDVKM. The CDR3 is made up of 13 amino acids. Germline trimming cut 5 bases from V and 1 base from J; bases unmatched to any gene: 1. The CDR3 here is CASSGQANTEAFF. CDR3 nucleotides: TGTGCCAGCAGTGGACAGGCGAACACTGAAGCTTTCTTT. Variable domain in full (rest from reference TRBV28 and TRBJ1-1): DVKVTQSSRYLVKRTGEKVFLECVQDMDHENMFWYRQDPGLGLRLIYFSYDVKMKEKGDIPEGYSVSREKKERFSLILESASTNQTSMYLCASSGQANTEAFFGQGTRLTVV.

This clone was observed once. The rearrangement joins TRBV6-1 to TRBJ2-7, with 7 bases that match TRBD1. Trimming cost V 5 bases and J 1 base; bases outside gene matches: 2. The V gene's germline CDR1 is MNHNS and CDR2 SASEGT. The CDR3 loop spans 13 amino acids. CDR3 nucleotides: TGTGCCAGCAGTCAACAGGGGTCCTACGAGCAGTACTTC. This codes for CASSQQGSYEQYF.

V usage is TRBV6-5 and J usage is TRBJ1-5, with TRBD1 matching 9 bases. Losses at the gene ends were 4 bases for V and 3 bases for J; bases not matched to a gene: 7. Germline CDR1 is MNHEY and CDR2 is SVGAGI. The CDR3 totals 16 residues. The CDR3: CASSFSRDRDNQPQHF. The DNA for the CDR3 is TGTGCCAGCAGTTTCAGCCGGGACAGGGACAATCAGCCCCAGCATTTT.

The genes are TRBV6-1 and TRBJ1-5, with 8 bases that match TRBD1. Trimming removed 8 bases from V and 3 bases from J; junction bases left unmatched: 9. Germline CDR1 reads MNHNS; CDR2 reads SASEGT. The CDR3 has 15 residues. DNA of the CDR3: TGTGCCAGCCGATGGCGGACAGGGATCAATCAGCCCCAGCATTTT. Translation: CASRWRTGINQPQHF.

This clone came up once. The chain has TRBV7-3 and TRBJ2-3, with 9 bases identical to TRBD2. Germline lookup yields CDR1 SGHTA and CDR2 FQGTGA. Losses at the gene ends were 1 base for V and 2 bases for J; bases not matched to a gene: 4. The CDR3 loop spans 16 amino acids. The CDR3 sequence: CASSLISGRNTDTQYF. CDR3 sequence (DNA): TGTGCCAGCAGCTTAATTAGCGGGAGAAACACAGATACGCAGTATTTT.

This chain connects TRBV6-5 to TRBJ1-1; 8 bases agree with TRBD1. Per germline, CDR1 MNHEY and CDR2 SVGAGI. V trimming: 6 bases; J trimming: 0 bases; junction bases outside the gene matches: 3. This CDR3 contains 14 residues. The CDR3 DNA follows: TGTGCCAGCAGAAAGGACAGGGTGAACACTGAAGCTTTCTTT. Residues: CASRKDRVNTEAFF.